What follows are 13 T cell receptor beta chains derived from one specimen sequenced in a study of CD8 T cells in ankylosing spondylitis. Overall study findings and caveats: A motif of under ten highly homologous TCR beta variants was seen as apparently characteristic of ankylosing spondylitis blood.

TCRdb itself ran the 5' RACE reads through MiXCR, one entry per CDR3 protein. Of some 840,000 distinct CDR3 sequences in the sample, about an eighth are singletons; the top ten hold approximately 0.5%. No antigen has been identified for these receptors. Sequenced: blood, either unsorted or a sorted T cell fraction (not recorded which). The receptor source for this set is a male donor with ankylosing spondylitis.

This clonotype was picked up many times. This sequence joins TRBV20-1 and TRBJ2-1, with 8 bases matching TRBD2. Losses at the gene ends were 6 bases for V and 8 bases for J; bases not matched to a gene: 9. The CDR3 is 13 amino acids. Germline loops: CDR1 DFQATT, CDR2 SNEGSKA (reference sequence). Written as DNA, the CDR3 is TGCAGTGCCTATAGCGGGAATCTAGATGAGCAGTTCTTC. Translating gives CSAYSGNLDEQFF.

This clonotype came up a few times. This chain uses TRBV5-1 with TRBJ2-5, with TRBD1 matching 7 bases. The V gene's germline CDR1 is SGHRS and CDR2 YFSETQ. The V and J ends lost 4 bases and 7 bases, in that order; junction bases with no gene match: 10. The CDR3 totals 14 residues. CDR3 in DNA: TGCGCCAGCAGCCTGGACAGGCCGGCCGGGACCCAGTACTTC. Translated, it gives CASSLDRPAGTQYF. The whole variable domain, remainder taken from reference TRBV5-1 and TRBJ2-5, is KAGVTQTPRYLIKTRGQQVTLSCSPISGHRSVSWYQQTPGQGLQFLFEYFSETQRNKGNFPGRFSGRQFSNSRSEMNVSTLELGDSALYLCASSLDRPAGTQYFGPGTRLLVL.

This clonotype was counted ten times or more. The rearrangement joins TRBV28 to TRBJ2-1; D possibly corresponds to TRBD1 (5 bases). Trimming removed 5 bases from V and 0 bases from J, with 14 bases in between. From germline, CDR1 is MDHEN and CDR2 SYDVKM. CDR3 length: 16 residues. CDR3 sequence (DNA): TGTGCCAGCAGTCTCGCAGGGCTGCCCTCCTACAATGAGCAGTTCTTC. Residues: CASSLAGLPSYNEQFF.

The V and J genes are TRBV4-3 and TRBJ2-7; D uncertain. V lost 0 bases and J lost 5, with 14 bases in between. CDR3 length: 15 residues. Looked up from germline, CDR1 is LGHNA and CDR2 is YSLEER. The CDR3, as DNA: TGCGCCAGCAGCCAAGATCTGGGCAGCCTTAACGAGCAGTACTTC. This translates into CASSQDLGSLNEQYF.

This clonotype came up a few times. This sequence joins TRBV6-1 and TRBJ2-7; D is uncertain. The germline gives CDR1 MNHNS, CDR2 SASEGT. The CDR3 loop spans 15 amino acids. V was pared by 5 bases and J by 2 bases, with 16 bases between. DNA of the CDR3: TGTGCCAGCAGTCCCCGCCGGGTTGCCCCCTACGAGCAGTACTTC. Translated, it gives CASSPRRVAPYEQYF.

This clonotype was counted many times. The chain recombines TRBV20-1 with TRBJ2-1, with D perhaps TRBD2 (6 bases). V was shortened by 0 bases and J by 6 bases, with 18 bases between the two germline ends. The CDR3 extends over 16 amino acids. CDR1 is DFQATT, CDR2 SNEGSKA, per germline (reference sequence). In nucleotides, the CDR3 is TGCAGTGCTAGAGATCCGGGGGTGAACTCGCGCAATGAGCAGTTCTTC. This translates into CSARDPGVNSRNEQFF.

This clonotype has a count of ten or more. The chain employs TRBV20-1 and TRBJ1-3; D unclear. V shed 3 bases and J shed 0 bases, with 3 bases lying between them. Germline loops: CDR1 DFQATT, CDR2 SNEGSKA (reference sequence). The CDR3 runs to 12 residues. The CDR3 DNA sequence: TGCAGTGCTAGGGGCTCTGGAAACACCATATATTTT. It is translated as CSARGSGNTIYF.

In this sample, this clonotype turned up a few times. The chain couples TRBV4-2 to TRBJ1-3; 11 bases are shared with TRBD1. CDR1 is LGHNA, CDR2 YNFKEQ, per germline. Losses at the gene ends were 4 bases for V and 2 bases for J; bases not matched to a gene: 4. CDR3 length equals 16 residues. The CDR3 loop reads CASSRGGQGAGNTIYF. CDR3 nucleotide sequence: TGTGCCAGCAGCCGAGGGGGACAGGGGGCTGGAAACACCATATATTTT.

V gene TRBV28 combines with J gene TRBJ1-1; 7 nucleotides line up with TRBD1. This CDR3 has 16 residues. V trimming: 3 bases; J trimming: 6 bases; junction bases outside the gene matches: 13. CDR1 and CDR2 (germline): MDHEN, SYDVKM. The CDR3 DNA is TGTGCCAGCAGTTTCATGGCCGGACAGAGGGGGCCTGAAGCTTTCTTT. Translating it yields CASSFMAGQRGPEAFF.

This chain joins TRBV5-1 and TRBJ1-6; no reliable D call. Germline V gives CDR1 SGHRS, CDR2 YFSETQ. V shed 3 bases and J shed 16 bases, with 14 bases lying between them. The CDR3 covers 12 residues. CDR3 sequence: CASSSVGLLLHF. The CDR3 bases are TGCGCCAGCAGCTCGGTAGGACTGCTTCTCCACTTT. The complete variable domain, with remaining parts taken from reference TRBV5-1 and TRBJ1-6, reads KAGVTQTPRYLIKTRGQQVTLSCSPISGHRSVSWYQQTPGQGLQFLFEYFSETQRNKGNFPGRFSGRQFSNSRSEMNVSTLELGDSALYLCASSSVGLLLHFGNGTRLTVT.

This clonotype was observed many times. The genes are TRBV29-1 and TRBJ1-1; possibly TRBD1 for D (5 bases). With 4 bases removed from V and 1 base from J, the gap between germline ends came to 19 bases. The germline gives CDR1 SQVTM, CDR2 ANQGSEA. The CDR3 sequence is 16 residues long. CDR3 DNA sequence: TGCAGCGTTGGCAGGACCGGGGCCGACGGGAACACTGAAGCTTTCTTT. As protein: CSVGRTGADGNTEAFF.

This clonotype was observed many times. The J gene is TRBJ1-1, the V gene TRBV29-1, with a possible D match to TRBD1 (5 bases). The CDR3 has 13 residues. From germline, CDR1 is SQVTM and CDR2 ANQGSEA. V lost 7 bases and J lost 0, with 12 bases in between. CDR3 protein: CSAATVMNTEAFF. The CDR3 DNA sequence: TGCAGCGCGGCGACAGTCATGAACACTGAAGCTTTCTTT.

In its sample, this clonotype was seen many times. This chain links TRBV20-1 with TRBJ1-2; D gene uncertain. V lost 7 bases to trimming and J lost 8 bases, with 14 bases between them. Germline CDR1 reads DFQATT; CDR2 reads SNEGSKA (reference sequence). The CDR3 spans 11 residues. The DNA of the CDR3 is TGCAGTGTCGACCACTCCAGGGGCTACACCTTC. Its protein is CSVDHSRGYTF.